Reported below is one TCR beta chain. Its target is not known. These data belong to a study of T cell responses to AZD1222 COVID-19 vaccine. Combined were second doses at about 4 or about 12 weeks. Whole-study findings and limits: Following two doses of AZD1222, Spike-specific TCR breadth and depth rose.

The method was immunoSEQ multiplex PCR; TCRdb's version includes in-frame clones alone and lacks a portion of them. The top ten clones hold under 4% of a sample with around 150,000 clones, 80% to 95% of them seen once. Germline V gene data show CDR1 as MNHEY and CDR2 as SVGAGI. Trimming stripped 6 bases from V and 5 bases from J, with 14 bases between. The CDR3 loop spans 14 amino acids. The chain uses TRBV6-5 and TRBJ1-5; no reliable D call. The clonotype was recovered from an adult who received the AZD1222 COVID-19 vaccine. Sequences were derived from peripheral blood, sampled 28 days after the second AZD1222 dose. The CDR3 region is CASSGRVGYQPQHF. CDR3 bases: TGTGCCAGCAGCGGGCGGGTGGGATATCAGCCCCAGCATTTT.